This T cell receptor beta chain was obtained from a study of patients and donors after allogeneic stem cell transplantation. This clonotype occurred a few times. Trimming shortened V by 4 bases and J by 3 bases, and 10 bases separated the two germline ends. Per the germline V gene, CDR1 is SGHRS and CDR2 is YFSETQ. The CDR3 spans 14 residues. One entry per CDR3 protein results from TCRdb running MiXCR on the RT-PCR reads. The data contain under 170,000 distinct CDR3 sequences, approximately 40% of them singletons. The sequence was collected from a human donor who was either an allogeneic HSCT recipient or a stem cell or donor lymphocyte infusion donor (not recorded which). It is not recorded whose cells these are; they may come from a transplant donor. The chain combines TRBV5-1 with TRBJ2-2; D not certain. The sequenced sample consisted of blood, either unsorted or a sorted T cell fraction (not recorded which). CDR3 DNA: TGCGCCAGCAGCCAATGGACGCACACCGGGGAGCTGTTTTTT. Amino acid sequence: CASSQWTHTGELFF.